Listed here are 20 T cell receptor beta chains from one sample, sequenced in a study of blood T cell repertoires in COVID-19. The data were produced by immunoSEQ multiplex PCR, yet TCRdb's version contains in-frame clones alone and is incomplete. The sample consists of 160,000 or so clones, around 75% of them appearing once. The source material was peripheral blood. Every receptor here comes from a woman older than 75 with acute or convalescent COVID-19.

This chain links TRBV5-1 with TRBJ2-3; perhaps TRBD2 as D (7 bases). Deletions cut 0 bases from V and 2 bases from J, with 16 bases between. CDR1 is SGHRS, CDR2 YFSETQ, per germline. The CDR3 has 17 residues. The CDR3 DNA is TGCGCCAGCAGCTTGGAGGGGTGGCGGGGGCCCACAGATACGCAGTATTTT. Residues: CASSLEGWRGPTDTQYF.

The V and J genes are TRBV5-1 and TRBJ2-1, with 7 bases identical to TRBD2. In germline, CDR1 is SGHRS, CDR2 YFSETQ. V lost 1 base and J lost 0; bases outside the gene matches: 1. This CDR3 is built from 15 residues. CDR3 loop: CASSLLADSYNEQFF. In DNA form, the CDR3 reads TGCGCCAGCAGCTTGCTAGCGGACTCCTACAATGAGCAGTTCTTC.

V usage is TRBV3-1 (or the pseudogene TRBV3-2) and J usage is TRBJ2-7, with D tentatively TRBD1 (5 bases). V was shortened by 0 bases and J by 6 bases, with 9 bases between the two germline ends. The CDR3 has 13 amino acids. The V gene's germline CDR1 is LGHDT and CDR2 YNNKEL (reference sequence). The chain's CDR3 is CASSQDGAAEQYF. The CDR3 region has the DNA TGTGCCAGCAGCCAAGATGGGGCTGCCGAGCAGTACTTC.

V and J are TRBV5-6 and TRBJ1-1; no clear D. Per germline, CDR1 SGHDT and CDR2 YYEEEE. Deletions cut 0 bases from V and 7 bases from J, with 10 bases between. The CDR3 consists of 13 residues. The CDR3 region is CASSLERGIEAFF. CDR3 DNA: TGTGCCAGCAGCTTGGAACGAGGGATTGAAGCTTTCTTT.

V gene TRBV7-9 combines with J gene TRBJ1-6, with TRBD1 matching 8 bases. Germline V lookup: CDR1 SEHNR, CDR2 FQNEAQ (reference sequence). J was trimmed by 8 bases and V by 5 bases; bases with no gene match: 11. This CDR3 region has 16 residues. The CDR3 region has the DNA TGTGCCAGCAGCCCGCCCGGACAGGGAGAATATTCACCCCTCCACTTT. Protein product: CASSPPGQGEYSPLHF.

The gene calls are TRBV10-2 and TRBJ1-5; D is undetermined. Germline V gives CDR1 WSHSY, CDR2 SAAADI. The CDR3 totals 12 residues. The ends were cut back, 6 bases at V and 1 base at J, with 4 bases in the middle. Written as DNA, the CDR3 is TGCGCCAGCAGGTCAAGCAATCAGCCCCAGCATTTT. This gives the protein CASRSSNQPQHF.

This clone was seen a single time. The chain uses TRBV10-3 and TRBJ1-6; no definite D call. V gave up 8 bases and J gave up 7 bases, with 6 bases separating them. CDR3 size: 11 residues. CDR1 and CDR2 (germline): ENHRY, SYGVKD. The CDR3 is CAIGQNSPLHF. DNA of the CDR3: TGTGCCATCGGCCAGAATTCACCCCTCCACTTT.

V usage is TRBV3-1 (or the pseudogene TRBV3-2) and J usage is TRBJ1-1; no clear D gene. From germline, CDR1 is LGHDT and CDR2 YNNKEL (reference sequence). The germline V and J ends were trimmed by 6 bases and 5 bases, with 16 bases remaining between them. This CDR3 contains 14 residues. The CDR3 nucleotides read TGTGCCAGCAGTACGTACCCGGGGAGGACTGAAGCTTTCTTT. Translating gives CASSTYPGRTEAFF.

The rearrangement joins TRBV19 to TRBJ1-2; 7 bases map to TRBD1. This CDR3 has 16 amino acids. Germline lookup yields CDR1 LNHDA and CDR2 SQIVND (reference sequence). V was pared by 3 bases and J by 2 bases, with 9 bases of the junction left unmatched. The CDR3 sequence is CASSIPTGTVNYGYTF. The CDR3, as DNA: TGTGCCAGTAGTATCCCCACGGGGACAGTGAACTATGGCTACACCTTC.

The chain couples TRBV6-5 to TRBJ1-5; D gene ambiguous. In germline, CDR1 is MNHEY, CDR2 SVGAGI. The CDR3 is 15 residues long. The V end was cut by 5 bases, the J end by 2 bases, with 13 bases between. The CDR3 nucleotides read TGTGCCAGCAGTCGCGAGGGTGGGGGCAATCAGCCCCAGCATTTT. This translates into CASSREGGGNQPQHF.

The rearrangement links TRBV6-1 to TRBJ1-4; TRBD1 matches at 10 bases. The CDR3 runs 14 residues. V lost 5 bases, J lost 5 bases, and 2 bases stayed unmatched. The V gene's germline CDR1 is MNHNS and CDR2 SASEGT. The CDR3 DNA reads TGTGCCAGCAGTAGGGGACAGGGGAATGAAAAACTGTTTTTT. The encoded protein is CASSRGQGNEKLFF.

The sample holds a few counts of this clone. The rearrangement joins TRBV2 to TRBJ2-7; TRBD1 is a possible D gene (6 bases). Germline V gene data show CDR1 as SNHLY and CDR2 as FYNNEI. With 2 bases removed from V and 6 bases from J, the gap between germline ends came to 17 bases. The CDR3 spans 15 residues. This chain's CDR3 is CASSERGTITAEQYF. The CDR3 DNA follows: TGTGCCAGCAGTGAAAGGGGGACCATCACAGCCGAGCAGTACTTC.

This clone appeared a single time. This rearrangement joins TRBV12-5 to TRBJ2-5; tentatively, D is TRBD1 (8 bases). The CDR3 loop spans 15 amino acids. Germline V CDR1 and CDR2: LGHNT, FRNRAP. Deletions cut 5 bases from V and 8 bases from J, with 21 bases between. CDR3 loop: CASGAGQGGGKTQYF. The CDR3 DNA sequence: TGTGCTAGTGGTGCCGGACAGGGAGGGGGTAAAACCCAGTACTTC.

The gene calls are TRBV6-5 and TRBJ2-5, with 9 bases fitting TRBD1. The CDR3 consists of 13 residues. CDR1 is MNHEY and CDR2 is SVGAGI in the germline V gene. J was trimmed by 5 bases and V by 6 bases; bases with no gene match: 4. The CDR3 bases are TGTGCCAGCAGAACAGGGGGCGCTGAGACCCAGTACTTC. Encoded protein: CASRTGGAETQYF.

This chain connects TRBV7-2 to TRBJ1-5; D is uncertain. This CDR3 spans 13 amino acids. V was clipped by 0 bases and J by 5 bases, with 5 bases between them. The germline gives CDR1 SGHTA, CDR2 FQGNSA. The CDR3 DNA follows: TGTGCCAGCAGCTTAGCGCAGGATCAGCCCCAGCATTTT. Protein: CASSLAQDQPQHF.

The rearrangement links TRBV18 to TRBJ2-1; 16 positions match TRBD2. V gave up 2 bases and J gave up 0 bases; unmatched junction bases: 7. The V gene's germline CDR1 is KGHSH and CDR2 LQKENI. CDR3 size: 20 residues. The CDR3: CASSPSPGLAGGSSYNEQFF. DNA of the CDR3: TGTGCCAGCTCACCATCCCCGGGACTAGCGGGGGGGAGCTCCTACAATGAGCAGTTCTTC.

J is TRBJ1-5 and V is TRBV14; D gene ambiguous. The length of the CDR3 is 13 residues. The germline V gene encodes CDR1 SGHDN and CDR2 FVKESK. The V and J ends lost 2 bases and 4 bases respectively, with 6 bases between them. The CDR3 nucleotides read TGTGCCAGCAGCCAAACAGAGAATCAGCCCCAGCATTTT. Amino acid sequence: CASSQTENQPQHF.

As for this clone: At one boundary the junction diverges from the germline segment, which might be a read error. This sequence joins TRBV7-7 and TRBJ1-3; D is possibly TRBD1 (5 bases). The V gene's germline CDR1 is SSHAT and CDR2 FNYEAQ (reference sequence). The CDR3 is made up of 15 amino acids. The CDR3 DNA is TGTGCTAGCAGCTTAGGTTTGGGGCACGGAAACACCATATATTTT. It is translated as CASSLGLGHGNTIYF.

The chain employs TRBV5-1 and TRBJ1-4; TRBD1 is a possible D gene (6 bases). V dropped 4 bases and J dropped 1 base, with 11 bases sitting between them. Germline-derived CDR1 and CDR2 are SGHRS and YFSETQ. This CDR3 contains 15 residues. The CDR3 sequence: CASSRNRVTNEKLFF. Written as DNA, the CDR3 is TGCGCCAGCAGCCGAAACAGGGTAACTAATGAAAAACTGTTTTTT.

The chain links TRBV2 to TRBJ1-2, with 9 bases fitting TRBD1. Germline assignment: CDR1 SNHLY and CDR2 FYNNEI. V shed 4 bases, J shed 4 bases, and the junction held 7 bases outside the gene matches. CDR3 length: 15 amino acids. Here the CDR3 reads CASSVETGGSYGYTF. DNA of the CDR3: TGTGCCAGCAGTGTTGAAACAGGGGGCAGCTATGGCTACACCTTC.